This T cell receptor (beta chain) was sequenced during a study of blood T cell repertoires in COVID-19. CDR1 and CDR2 (germline): SGHRS, YFSETQ. Trimming stripped 1 base from V and 3 bases from J, with 11 bases between. The length of the CDR3 is 14 residues. Original processing notes: The assay estimated nucleated cells by amplifying reference gene primers. TCRdb's table, derived via immunoSEQ multiplex PCR, lists solely in-frame clones and lacks some. For V, J and clone size, that table is used; D and trimming come from the DNA. The data show about 120,000 clones, approximately 81% seen once. V gene TRBV5-1 combines with J gene TRBJ2-7, with a tentative D call TRBD2 (5 bases). The sequence came from a human donor in a cohort sampled during active COVID-19. The specimen was peripheral blood. CDR3 sequence: CASSLNGVSYEQYF. The CDR3 DNA is TGCGCCAGCAGCTTGAACGGGGTCAGCTACGAGCAGTACTTC.